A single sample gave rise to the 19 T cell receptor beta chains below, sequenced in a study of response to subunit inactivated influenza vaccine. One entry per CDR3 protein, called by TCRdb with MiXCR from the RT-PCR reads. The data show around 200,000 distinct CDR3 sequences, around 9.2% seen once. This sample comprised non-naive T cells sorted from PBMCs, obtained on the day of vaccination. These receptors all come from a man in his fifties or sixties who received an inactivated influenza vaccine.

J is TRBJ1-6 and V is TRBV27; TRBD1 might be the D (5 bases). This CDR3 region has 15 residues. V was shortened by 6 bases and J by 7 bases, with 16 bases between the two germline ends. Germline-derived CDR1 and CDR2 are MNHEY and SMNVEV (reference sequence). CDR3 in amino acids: CASRLSGGYNSPLHF. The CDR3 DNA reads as TGTGCCAGCAGACTCTCGGGGGGGTACAATTCACCCCTCCACTTT.

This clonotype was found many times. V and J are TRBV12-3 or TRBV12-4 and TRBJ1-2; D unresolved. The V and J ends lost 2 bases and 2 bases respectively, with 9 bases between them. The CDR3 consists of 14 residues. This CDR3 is CASSLRDGNYGYTF. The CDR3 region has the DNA TGTGCCAGCAGTTTAAGAGACGGAAACTATGGCTACACCTTC.

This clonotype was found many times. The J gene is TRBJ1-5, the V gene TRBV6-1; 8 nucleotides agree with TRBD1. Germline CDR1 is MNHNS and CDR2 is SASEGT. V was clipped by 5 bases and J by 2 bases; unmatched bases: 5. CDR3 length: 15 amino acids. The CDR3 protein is CASSRGQGGNQPQHF. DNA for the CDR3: TGTGCCAGCAGTCGTGGACAGGGAGGCAATCAGCCCCAGCATTTT.

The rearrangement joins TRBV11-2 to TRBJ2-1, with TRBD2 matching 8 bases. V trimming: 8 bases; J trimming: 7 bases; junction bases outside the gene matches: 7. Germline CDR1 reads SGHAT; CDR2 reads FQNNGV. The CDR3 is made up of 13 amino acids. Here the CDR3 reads CASRTSIRNEQFF. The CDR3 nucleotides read TGTGCCAGCCGGACTAGCATTCGGAATGAGCAGTTCTTC.

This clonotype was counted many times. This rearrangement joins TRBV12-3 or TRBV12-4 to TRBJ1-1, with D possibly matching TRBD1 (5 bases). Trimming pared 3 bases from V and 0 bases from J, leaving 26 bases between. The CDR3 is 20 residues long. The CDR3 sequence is CASSFGDFWDGSPMNTEAFF. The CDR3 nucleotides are TGTGCCAGCAGTTTCGGAGATTTTTGGGACGGCAGCCCCATGAACACTGAAGCTTTCTTT.

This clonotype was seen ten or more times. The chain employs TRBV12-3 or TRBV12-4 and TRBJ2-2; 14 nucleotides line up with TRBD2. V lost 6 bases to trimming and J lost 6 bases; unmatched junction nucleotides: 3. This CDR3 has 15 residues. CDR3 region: CASRPTSGRAGELFF. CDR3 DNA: TGTGCCAGCAGGCCGACTAGCGGGAGGGCCGGGGAGCTGTTTTTT.

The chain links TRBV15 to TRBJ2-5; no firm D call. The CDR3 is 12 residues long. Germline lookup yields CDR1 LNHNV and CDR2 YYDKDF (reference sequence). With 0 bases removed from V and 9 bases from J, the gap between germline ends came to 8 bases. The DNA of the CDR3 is TGTGCCACCAGCAGAGATGGAAGGGCCCAGTACTTC. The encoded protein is CATSRDGRAQYF.

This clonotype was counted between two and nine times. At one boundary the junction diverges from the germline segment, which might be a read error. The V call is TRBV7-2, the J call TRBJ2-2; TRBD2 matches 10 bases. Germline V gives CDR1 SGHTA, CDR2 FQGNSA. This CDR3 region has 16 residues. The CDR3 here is CASRLAPSGSSGELFF. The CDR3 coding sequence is TGTGCCAGCAGATTAGCCCCTAGCGGGAGTAGCGGGGAGCTGTTTTTT.

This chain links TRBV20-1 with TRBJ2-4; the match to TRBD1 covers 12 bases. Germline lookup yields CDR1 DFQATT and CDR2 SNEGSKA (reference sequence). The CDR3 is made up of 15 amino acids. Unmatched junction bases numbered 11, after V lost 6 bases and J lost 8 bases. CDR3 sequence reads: CSALRSGQGAHIQYF. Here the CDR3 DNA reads TGCAGTGCACTCCGATCGGGACAGGGGGCGCACATTCAGTACTTC.

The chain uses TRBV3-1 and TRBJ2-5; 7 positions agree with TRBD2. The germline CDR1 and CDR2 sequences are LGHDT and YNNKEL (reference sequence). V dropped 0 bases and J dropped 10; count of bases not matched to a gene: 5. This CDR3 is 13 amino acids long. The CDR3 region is CASSQDEGGVQYF. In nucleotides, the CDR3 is TGTGCCAGCAGCCAAGATGAGGGAGGGGTCCAGTACTTC.

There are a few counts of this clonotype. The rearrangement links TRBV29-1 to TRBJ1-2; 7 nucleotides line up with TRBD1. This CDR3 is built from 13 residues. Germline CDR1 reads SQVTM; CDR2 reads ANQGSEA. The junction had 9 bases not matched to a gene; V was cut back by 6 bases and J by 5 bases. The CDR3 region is CSVLTGSSYGYTF. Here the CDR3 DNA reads TGCAGCGTCCTGACAGGGTCCAGTTATGGCTACACCTTC.

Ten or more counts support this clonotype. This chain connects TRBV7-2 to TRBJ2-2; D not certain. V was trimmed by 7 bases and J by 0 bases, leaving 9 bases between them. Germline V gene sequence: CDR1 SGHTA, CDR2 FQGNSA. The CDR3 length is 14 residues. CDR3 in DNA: TGTGCCAGCACCACCTATACGAACACCGGGGAGCTGTTTTTT. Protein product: CASTTYTNTGELFF.

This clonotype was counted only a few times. CDR3 in DNA: TGCAGTGCCCCGGAAGGAGAGCAGTTCTTC. It encodes CSAPEGEQFF. J is TRBJ2-1 and V is TRBV20-1; D is unclear. V lost 6 bases and J 10 bases, leaving 10 bases between the germline ends. Per the germline V gene, CDR1 is DFQATT and CDR2 is SNEGSKA (reference sequence). The CDR3 has 10 residues.

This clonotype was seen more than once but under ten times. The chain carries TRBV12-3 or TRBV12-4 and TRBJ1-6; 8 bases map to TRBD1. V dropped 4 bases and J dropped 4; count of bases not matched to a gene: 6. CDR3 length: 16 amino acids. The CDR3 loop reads CASSSPHRGYNSPLHF. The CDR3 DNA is TGTGCCAGCAGTTCCCCCCACAGGGGGTATAATTCACCCCTCCACTTT.

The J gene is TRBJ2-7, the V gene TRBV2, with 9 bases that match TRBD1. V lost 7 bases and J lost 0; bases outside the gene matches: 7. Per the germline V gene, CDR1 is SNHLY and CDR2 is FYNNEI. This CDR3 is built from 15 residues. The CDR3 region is CASTSLGQGSYEQYF. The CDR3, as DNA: TGTGCCAGCACCTCCTTGGGACAGGGCTCCTACGAGCAGTACTTC.

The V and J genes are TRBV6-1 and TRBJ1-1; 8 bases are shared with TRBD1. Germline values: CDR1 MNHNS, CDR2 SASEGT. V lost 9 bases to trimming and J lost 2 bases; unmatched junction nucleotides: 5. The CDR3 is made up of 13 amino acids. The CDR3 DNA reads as TGTGCCAGTTCGACAGGGGAAAACACTGAAGCTTTCTTT. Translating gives CASSTGENTEAFF.

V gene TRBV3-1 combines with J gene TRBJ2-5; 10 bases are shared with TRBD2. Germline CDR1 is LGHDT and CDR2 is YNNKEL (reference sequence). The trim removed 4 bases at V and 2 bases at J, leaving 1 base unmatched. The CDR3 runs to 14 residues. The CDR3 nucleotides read TGTGCCAGCAGCCCTAGCGGGAGACAAGAGACCCAGTACTTC. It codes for CASSPSGRQETQYF.

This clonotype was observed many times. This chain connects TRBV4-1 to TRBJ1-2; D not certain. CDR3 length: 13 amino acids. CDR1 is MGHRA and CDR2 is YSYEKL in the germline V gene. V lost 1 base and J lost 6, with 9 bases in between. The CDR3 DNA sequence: TGCGCCAGCAGCCAAGGAGGGTACAATGGCTACACCTTC. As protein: CASSQGGYNGYTF.

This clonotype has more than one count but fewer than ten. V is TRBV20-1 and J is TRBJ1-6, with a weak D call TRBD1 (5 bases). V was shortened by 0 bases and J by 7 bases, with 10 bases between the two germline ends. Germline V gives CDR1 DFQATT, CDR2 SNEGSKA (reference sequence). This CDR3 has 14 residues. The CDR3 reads CSAREGRENSPLHF. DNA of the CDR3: TGCAGTGCTAGAGAGGGCAGGGAGAATTCACCCCTCCACTTT.